A single sample gave rise to the 23 T cell receptor beta chains below, sequenced in a study of cytomegalovirus exposure and HLA in healthy donors. The data were produced by immunoSEQ multiplex PCR, yet TCRdb's version contains in-frame clones alone and is incomplete. This sample yields approximately 150,000 clones, of which approximately 80% are seen a single time; around 2% belongs to the top ten. The specimen was PBMCs. These receptors all come from a man aged 25 to 40 in good health and CMV-seropositive.

This clone was seen just once. This chain joins TRBV25-1 and TRBJ2-1, with D possibly matching TRBD2 (6 bases). Germline V gene lookup returns CDR1 MGHDK and CDR2 SYGVNS. Between the trimmed V and J ends, which lost 1 base and 1 base, there was a span of 11 bases. This CDR3 contains 16 residues. CDR3 in amino acids: CASSELGAGSYNEQFF. The CDR3 nucleotides are TGTGCCAGCAGTGAATTAGGAGCGGGTTCCTACAATGAGCAGTTCTTC.

The chain couples TRBV18 to TRBJ2-7, with 7 bases that match TRBD1. Germline CDR1 and CDR2: KGHSH and LQKENI. The CDR3 length is 15 residues. Trimming cost V 4 bases and J 0 bases; bases outside gene matches: 6. CDR3 in DNA: TGTGCCAGCTCACGACCGACAGGGATCTCCTACGAGCAGTACTTC. This encodes CASSRPTGISYEQYF. Full variable domain (rest looked up from reference TRBV18 and TRBJ2-7): NAGVMQNPRHLVRRRGQEARLRCSPMKGHSHVYWYRQLPEEGLKFMVYLQKENIIDESGMPKERFSAEFPKEGPSILRIQQVVRGDSAAYFCASSRPTGISYEQYFGPGTRLTVT.

This clone has just one count. V is TRBV6-5 and J is TRBJ1-4, with unresolved D. Germline V gene data show CDR1 as MNHEY and CDR2 as SVGAGI. Trimming cost V 6 bases and J 0 bases, with 8 bases left between them. This CDR3 contains 14 residues. The CDR3 sequence is CASSQQSTNEKLFF. In nucleotides, the CDR3 is TGTGCCAGCAGCCAACAGTCAACTAATGAAAAACTGTTTTTT.

This CDR3 is CASSLGNSAAGELFF. The CDR3 DNA follows: TGTGCCAGCAGCTTAGGCAATAGCGCGGCCGGGGAGCTGTTTTTT. The chain uses TRBV7-9 and TRBJ2-2, with a tentative D call TRBD2 (5 bases). CDR1 is SEHNR, CDR2 FQNEAQ, per germline (reference sequence). CDR3 size: 15 residues. Between the trimmed V and J ends, which lost 1 base and 6 bases, there was a span of 12 bases.

This chain connects TRBV9 to TRBJ1-4; no clear D gene. Germline V gene data show CDR1 as SGDLS and CDR2 as YYNGEE. The CDR3 covers 15 residues. Between the trimmed V and J ends, which lost 3 bases and 8 bases, there was a span of 17 bases. The CDR3 protein is CASSEPRWRWEKLFF. As DNA, the CDR3 is TGTGCCAGCAGCGAGCCCAGATGGCGGTGGGAAAAACTGTTTTTT.

The V gene is TRBV10-2, the J gene TRBJ1-6; tentative D call: TRBD1 (6 bases). Germline V CDR1 and CDR2: WSHSY, SAAADI. Trimming left V 7 bases short and J 3 bases short, with 10 bases between. This CDR3 contains 14 residues. In DNA, the CDR3 is TGCGCCAGCATGGAAGGGGGCTATAATTCACCCCTCCACTTT. Translation: CASMEGGYNSPLHF.

Ten or more counts support this clone. This chain joins TRBV6-1 and TRBJ2-1; 9 nucleotides match TRBD2. This CDR3 contains 15 residues. Germline trimming cut 0 bases from V and 7 bases from J; bases unmatched to any gene: 4. Germline lookup yields CDR1 MNHNS and CDR2 SASEGT. In nucleotides, the CDR3 is TGTGCCAGCAGTGAAGCGGCGGGGGGGCTAAATGAGCAGTTCTTC. Protein product: CASSEAAGGLNEQFF.

This rearrangement joins TRBV6-5 to TRBJ2-7; the match to TRBD1 covers 11 bases. This CDR3 has 15 amino acids. With V trimmed by 4 bases and J by 1 base, 3 bases remained unmatched. Germline-derived CDR1 and CDR2 are MNHEY and SVGAGI. The CDR3 protein is CASSLGTGGSYEQYF. CDR3 DNA: TGTGCCAGCAGTTTGGGGACAGGGGGTTCCTACGAGCAGTACTTC.

The V and J genes are TRBV14 and TRBJ1-2, with TRBD1 as a possible D gene (6 bases). This CDR3 has 15 residues. CDR1 is SGHDN and CDR2 is FVKESK in the germline V gene. Trimming shortened V by 4 bases and J by 6 bases, and 18 bases separated the two germline ends. The CDR3 loop reads CASSPNRALGDGYTF. As DNA, the CDR3 is TGTGCCAGCAGCCCGAACAGGGCCCTTGGAGATGGCTACACCTTC.

The V call is TRBV27, the J call TRBJ2-1, with D possibly matching TRBD2 (6 bases). CDR3 length: 14 residues. Deletions cut 4 bases from V and 3 bases from J, with 10 bases between. Per germline, CDR1 MNHEY and CDR2 SMNVEV (reference sequence). CDR3 residues: CASSYGLYYNEQFF. The CDR3 DNA sequence: TGTGCCAGCAGTTACGGACTATACTACAATGAGCAGTTCTTC.

The V and J genes are TRBV4-1 and TRBJ2-5, with TRBD1 matching 8 bases. There are 18 residues in the CDR3. CDR1 and CDR2 (germline): MGHRA, YSYEKL. The J segment lost 1 base and the V segment lost 4 bases, leaving 14 bases of the junction unmatched. This chain's CDR3 is CASSLGTGWGISQETQYF. As DNA, the CDR3 is TGCGCCAGCAGCCTCGGGACAGGTTGGGGTATCAGCCAAGAGACCCAGTACTTC.

The chain uses TRBV4-1 and TRBJ1-1; 11 bases fit TRBD1. V lost 4 bases, J lost 2 bases, and 9 bases stayed unmatched. The CDR3 length is 17 residues. CDR1 is MGHRA, CDR2 YSYEKL, per germline. As DNA, the CDR3 is TGCGCCAGCAGCCGGGACAGGGGGGCTCGAGCAAACACTGAAGCTTTCTTT. This codes for CASSRDRGARANTEAFF.

J is TRBJ1-5 and V is TRBV18; 8 nucleotides line up with TRBD1. The CDR3 runs to 13 residues. The junction had 3 bases not matched to a gene; V was cut back by 8 bases and J by 3 bases. Germline lookup yields CDR1 KGHSH and CDR2 LQKENI. This CDR3 reads CASADRDNQPQHF. The CDR3 nucleotides read TGTGCCAGCGCGGACAGGGACAATCAGCCCCAGCATTTT.

The V call is TRBV4-3, the J call TRBJ1-1; D unresolved. There are 12 residues in the CDR3. Germline V lookup: CDR1 LGHNA, CDR2 YSLEER. V was pared by 1 base and J by 7 bases, with 7 bases between. The CDR3 nucleotides read TGCGCCAGCAGCCAAGGCGCGAATGAAGCTTTCTTT. This gives the protein CASSQGANEAFF.

The gene calls are TRBV20-1 and TRBJ1-2; D gene ambiguous. This CDR3 is 11 amino acids long. Trimming stripped 0 bases from V and 10 bases from J, with 9 bases between. Germline CDR1 reads DFQATT; CDR2 reads SNEGSKA (reference sequence). The CDR3 reads CSARDYITYTF. The CDR3, as DNA: TGCAGTGCTAGAGATTACATCACCTACACCTTC.

V gene TRBV30 combines with J gene TRBJ1-1, with unresolved D. V lost 2 bases to trimming and J lost 6 bases, with 13 bases between them. The CDR3 sequence is 13 residues long. Germline loops: CDR1 GTSNPN, CDR2 SVGIG (reference sequence). CDR3 nucleotides: TGTGCCTGGAGTCGCAGGCTGGTACCTGAAGCTTTCTTT. Encoded protein: CAWSRRLVPEAFF.

J is TRBJ1-1 and V is TRBV5-5; 10 bases map to TRBD1. V trimming: 5 bases; J trimming: 0 bases; junction bases outside the gene matches: 7. Germline CDR1 is SGHKS and CDR2 is YYEKEE (reference sequence). This CDR3 spans 16 amino acids. The CDR3 protein is CASRFRDRGLNTEAFF. The CDR3 DNA reads TGTGCCAGCAGGTTCCGGGACAGGGGCCTGAACACTGAAGCTTTCTTT.

The rearrangement links TRBV4-1 to TRBJ2-5; a weak D match, TRBD1 (5 bases). The CDR3 totals 13 residues. V was pared by 5 bases and J by 5 bases, with 12 bases between. The germline CDR1 and CDR2 sequences are MGHRA and YSYEKL. CDR3 protein: CASSRIGVETQYF. DNA of the CDR3: TGCGCCAGCAGCAGAATAGGGGTGGAGACCCAGTACTTC.

The chain links TRBV7-3 to TRBJ2-1; 10 bases match TRBD2. Germline V gives CDR1 SGHTA, CDR2 FQGTGA. V lost 2 bases to trimming and J lost 6 bases; unmatched junction nucleotides: 4. This CDR3 comprises 15 residues. The CDR3 DNA sequence: TGTGCCAGCAGCTTACGGACTAGCGGATCCAATGAGCAGTTCTTC. As protein: CASSLRTSGSNEQFF.

This chain uses TRBV4-1 with TRBJ1-2; D remains ambiguous. The V end lost 2 bases, the J end lost 5 bases, and 18 bases lay between the germline ends. From germline, CDR1 is MGHRA and CDR2 YSYEKL. This CDR3 spans 16 amino acids. The CDR3 bases are TGCGCCAGCAGCCAATTTAGTACTAGGGCGAGATATGGCTACACCTTC. It yields the protein CASSQFSTRARYGYTF.

This clone was seen a few times. V gene TRBV25-1 combines with J gene TRBJ2-2; a weak D match, TRBD2 (5 bases). Germline V lookup: CDR1 MGHDK, CDR2 SYGVNS. This CDR3 has 13 residues. V was trimmed by 7 bases and J by 6 bases, leaving 12 bases between them. This CDR3 is CASMAGNPGELFF. The CDR3 DNA follows: TGTGCCAGCATGGCGGGTAACCCCGGGGAGCTGTTTTTT.

This chain uses TRBV11-2 with TRBJ1-5, with 7 bases matching TRBD1. In germline, CDR1 is SGHAT, CDR2 FQNNGV. The CDR3 has 14 amino acids. The trim removed 5 bases at V and 6 bases at J, leaving 7 bases unmatched. CDR3 amino acids: CASSKQGRSQPQHF. The CDR3 DNA is TGTGCCAGCAGCAAACAGGGGCGAAGTCAGCCCCAGCATTTT. Full variable domain (missing parts from reference TRBV11-2 and TRBJ1-5): EAGVAQSPRYKIIEKRQSVAFWCNPISGHATLYWYQQILGQGPKLLIQFQNNGVVDDSQLPKDRFSAERLKGVDSTLKIQPAKLEDSAVYLCASSKQGRSQPQHFGDGTRLSIL.

V and J are TRBV6-6 and TRBJ2-1; TRBD2 matches at 7 bases. The V gene end was trimmed by 5 bases and the J gene end by 2 bases; junction bases not matched to a gene: 9. The CDR3 runs 16 residues. The germline V gene encodes CDR1 MNHNY and CDR2 SVGAGI (reference sequence). CDR3 sequence: CASSVPLAAPYNEQFF. The CDR3 coding sequence is TGTGCCAGCAGTGTCCCGCTAGCGGCGCCCTACAATGAGCAGTTCTTC.